Listed here are 8 T cell receptor beta chains from one sample, sequenced in a study of shared clonotypes between healthy human individuals. Method: immunoSEQ multiplex PCR; TCRdb's copy keeps in-frame clones and lacks some. This table holds 740,000 or so clones, more than 70% found once. Sequencing was performed on memory CD4+ T cells sorted from blood. Stated subset: CD45RA-negative fraction. The receptors shown here come from a woman in her 30s in good health.

This clone was recorded only once. The V call is TRBV5-4, the J call TRBJ2-3, with TRBD2 identical over 16 bases. Germline V gives CDR1 SGHNT, CDR2 YYREEE (reference sequence). This CDR3 is built from 16 residues. V shed 4 bases and J 5 bases; nucleotides not matched to a gene: 4. The CDR3 loop is CASSRGTSGGEDTQYF. CDR3 in DNA: TGTGCCAGCAGCCGAGGGACTAGCGGGGGGGAAGATACGCAGTATTTT.

There are many counts of this clone. The V and J genes are TRBV2 and TRBJ1-1; possibly TRBD1 for D (6 bases). The CDR3 extends over 15 amino acids. Germline CDR1 reads SNHLY; CDR2 reads FYNNEI. V gave up 11 bases and J gave up 8 bases, with 27 bases separating them. Here the CDR3 DNA reads TGTGCCTGCACAAACCTAGCTTCGGGAACAGGGGAAGCTTTCTTT. Residues: CACTNLASGTGEAFF.

The chain links TRBV6-1 to TRBJ2-1, with unresolved D. The CDR3 covers 16 residues. Trimming stripped 0 bases from V and 8 bases from J, with 17 bases between. The germline CDR1 and CDR2 sequences are MNHNS and SASEGT. CDR3 in amino acids: CASSEAQYPRSHEQFF. The CDR3, as DNA: TGTGCCAGCAGTGAAGCGCAGTATCCCCGGAGCCATGAGCAGTTCTTC.

The gene calls are TRBV11-2 and TRBJ2-5; D not certain. This CDR3 comprises 14 residues. The germline CDR1 and CDR2 sequences are SGHAT and FQNNGV. The V end was cut by 3 bases, the J end by 5 bases, with 13 bases between. The CDR3 region is CASSFIQVGETQYF. The CDR3 DNA is TGTGCCAGCAGCTTTATTCAGGTGGGGGAGACCCAGTACTTC.

The chain is built from TRBV6-1 and TRBJ2-7; D ambiguous. The ends were cut back, 10 bases at V and 6 bases at J, with 25 bases in the middle. CDR1 and CDR2 (germline): MNHNS, SASEGT. CDR3 length: 15 amino acids. CDR3 in amino acids: CAISLERISSGEQYF. CDR3 nucleotide sequence: TGTGCCATCTCGTTGGAGCGTATCTCATCGGGCGAGCAGTACTTC.

The chain uses TRBV11-2 and TRBJ2-3; D is possibly TRBD2 (5 bases). Germline V gene data show CDR1 as SGHAT and CDR2 as FQNNGV. V lost 6 bases, J lost 6 bases, and 13 bases lay in between. CDR3 length: 13 residues. The DNA for the CDR3 is TGTGCCAGCAGTAACTCTTGGGAGGATACGCAGTATTTT. Protein product: CASSNSWEDTQYF.

The chain employs TRBV4-2 and TRBJ2-2; D may be TRBD1 or TRBD2 (6 bases each). CDR1 and CDR2 from the germline V gene are LGHNA and YNFKEQ. The V end lost 1 base, the J end lost 5 bases, and 17 bases lay between the germline ends. The CDR3 sequence is 17 residues long. In nucleotides, the CDR3 is TGTGCCAGCAGCCAAGCGGGCCCCAGGAGGGGGACCGGGGAGCTGTTTTTT. Residues: CASSQAGPRRGTGELFF.

The rearrangement joins TRBV5-1 to TRBJ2-2; TRBD2 matches 9 bases. Trimming took 1 base from V and 5 from J; bases not matched to a gene: 6. Germline CDR1 reads SGHRS; CDR2 reads YFSETQ. This CDR3 has 16 amino acids. The CDR3 DNA follows: TGCGCCAGCAGCTTGAGGACTAGCGATTTAACCGGGGAGCTGTTTTTT. Translation: CASSLRTSDLTGELFF. Drawing the rest from reference TRBV5-1 and TRBJ2-2, the complete variable domain is KAGVTQTPRYLIKTRGQQVTLSCSPISGHRSVSWYQQTPGQGLQFLFEYFSETQRNKGNFPGRFSGRQFSNSRSEMNVSTLELGDSALYLCASSLRTSDLTGELFFGEGSRLTVL.